This is a list of T cell receptor beta chains from one sample in a study of patients and donors after allogeneic stem cell transplantation. TCRdb re-called the RT-PCR reads through MiXCR, storing one row per CDR3 protein. Of about a million distinct CDR3 sequences in the sample, roughly 18% were seen once. The sequencing sample was made of blood, either unsorted or a sorted T cell fraction (not recorded which). The receptors shown here come from a human donor who was either an allogeneic HSCT recipient or a stem cell or donor lymphocyte infusion donor (not recorded which). It is not recorded whose cells these are; they may come from a transplant donor. The CDR3 runs from the conserved cysteine through the conserved F or W. The order of the fields is clone size, V gene, J gene, D gene, CDR3 protein, CDR3 DNA. A D gene is named only where the DNA matches it firmly. The size entry is marked missing in some rows and otherwise reads once, few, many or a size class.

size: NA; V: TRBV7-3; J: TRBJ2-3; D: NA; CDR3: CASSFIGLSTDTQYF; DNA: TGTGCCAGCAGCTTTATCGGTTTGAGCACAGATACGCAGTATTTT
size: NA; V: TRBV5-1; J: TRBJ2-5; D: NA; CDR3: CASRGDSRTQYF; DNA: TGCGCCAGCAGAGGGGACTCCAGGACCCAGTACTTC
size: NA; V: TRBV4-2; J: TRBJ2-3; D: TRBD2; CDR3: CASSQTLAGGLTDTQYF; DNA: TGTGCCAGCAGCCAAACACTAGCGGGGGGGCTAACAGATACGCAGTATTTT
size: few; V: TRBV3-1; J: TRBJ2-4; D: NA; CDR3: CASSQEVWSPAAKNIQYF; DNA: TGTGCCAGCAGCCAAGAGGTGTGGAGCCCCGCAGCCAAAAACATTCAGTACTTC
size: few; V: TRBV20-1; J: TRBJ2-1; D: NA; CDR3: CSARYQGPYNEQFF; DNA: TGCAGTGCTAGATACCAGGGACCCTACAATGAGCAGTTCTTC
size: few; V: TRBV12-3/TRBV12-4; J: TRBJ1-5; D: TRBD1; CDR3: CASSFLGGGGNQPQHF; DNA: TGTGCCAGCAGTTTTCTAGGGGGCGGAGGCAATCAGCCCCAGCATTTT
size: NA; V: TRBV6-4; J: TRBJ2-1; D: NA; CDR3: CASSDSGAEQFF; DNA: TGTGCCAGCAGTGACTCGGGGGCTGAGCAGTTCTTC
size: few; V: TRBV12-3/TRBV12-4; J: TRBJ2-1; D: NA; CDR3: CASELARSYNEQFF; DNA: TGTGCCAGCGAGCTAGCGCGCTCCTACAATGAGCAGTTCTTC
size: NA; V: TRBV5-4; J: TRBJ1-2; D: NA; CDR3: CASNPGTKDGYTF; DNA: TGTGCCAGCAACCCGGGGACAAAGGATGGCTACACCTTC
size: few; V: TRBV29-1; J: TRBJ1-1; D: NA; CDR3: CSVGLGGTEAFF; DNA: TGCAGCGTTGGATTGGGAGGCACTGAAGCTTTCTTT
size: NA; V: TRBV7-2; J: TRBJ2-5; D: NA; CDR3: CASSWTTYQETQYF; DNA: TGTGCCAGCAGCTGGACAACCTACCAAGAGACCCAGTACTTC
size: NA; V: TRBV20-1; J: TRBJ1-1; D: NA; CDR3: CSARLARGNTEAFF; DNA: TGCAGTGCTAGATTGGCCAGGGGGAACACTGAAGCTTTCTTT
size: NA; V: TRBV7-9; J: TRBJ1-2; D: NA; CDR3: CASSPSDTYGYTF; DNA: TGTGCCAGCAGCCCTTCTGATACTTATGGCTACACCTTC
size: few; V: TRBV6-4; J: TRBJ1-1; D: NA; CDR3: CATKTGTEAFF; DNA: TGTGCCACAAAGACAGGCACTGAAGCTTTCTTT
size: NA; V: TRBV11-2; J: TRBJ2-6; D: NA; CDR3: CASSPDRFRSGANVLTF; DNA: TGTGCCAGCAGCCCCGACAGGTTCCGCTCTGGGGCCAACGTCCTGACTTTC
size: NA; V: TRBV7-8; J: TRBJ2-7; D: NA; CDR3: CASSPRDLTYEQYF; DNA: TGTGCCAGCAGCCCGCGGGATTTGACGTACGAGCAGTACTTC
size: NA; V: TRBV19; J: TRBJ2-6; D: TRBD1; CDR3: CAGSRGQGRGANVLTF; DNA: TGTGCCGGCTCTCGGGGACAGGGACGAGGGGCCAACGTCCTGACTTTC
size: NA; V: TRBV29-1; J: TRBJ2-3; D: TRBD2; CDR3: CSVAAGGLTDTQYF; DNA: TGCAGCGTTGCGGCGGGAGGGTTAACAGATACGCAGTATTTT
size: few; V: TRBV15; J: TRBJ2-7; D: TRBD1; CDR3: CATSSRTGREQYF; DNA: TGTGCCACCAGCAGCCGGACAGGGCGCGAGCAGTACTTC
size: many; V: TRBV12-3/TRBV12-4; J: TRBJ2-1; D: NA; CDR3: CASSSRPSSYNEQFF; DNA: TGTGCCAGCAGCTCTAGGCCTAGCTCCTACAATGAGCAGTTCTTC
size: many; V: TRBV7-2; J: TRBJ2-3; D: TRBD1; CDR3: CASSLRDRVTDTQYF; DNA: TGTGCCAGCAGTCTCCGGGACAGGGTCACAGATACGCAGTATTTT
size: NA; V: TRBV25-1; J: TRBJ2-6; D: NA; CDR3: CASSKWGSGANVLTF; DNA: TGTGCCAGCAGCAAATGGGGTTCTGGGGCCAACGTCCTGACTTTC
size: NA; V: TRBV20-1; J: TRBJ1-5; D: NA; CDR3: CSARGDGRSNQPQHF; DNA: TGCAGTGCTAGAGGGGACGGAAGGAGCAATCAGCCCCAGCATTTT
size: NA; V: TRBV5-1; J: TRBJ2-2; D: TRBD2; CDR3: CASSLAGRGSGTGELFF; DNA: TGCGCCAGCAGCTTGGCCGGGCGGGGGAGTGGAACCGGGGAGCTGTTTTTT
size: NA; V: TRBV12-3/TRBV12-4; J: TRBJ2-1; D: NA; CDR3: CASRLGLEQFF; DNA: TGTGCCAGCAGACTCGGACTGGAGCAGTTCTTC
size: NA; V: TRBV5-1; J: TRBJ2-5; D: TRBD2; CDR3: CASSYGLAGVETQYF; DNA: TGCGCCAGCAGCTATGGACTAGCGGGGGTGGAGACCCAGTACTTC
size: NA; V: TRBV6-2/TRBV6-3; J: TRBJ2-7; D: NA; CDR3: CASSSPHQSPYEQYF; DNA: TGTGCCAGCAGTTCCCCACACCAAAGCCCCTACGAGCAGTACTTC
size: few; V: TRBV5-6; J: TRBJ1-2; D: TRBD1; CDR3: CASSLGTGKHYGYTF; DNA: TGTGCCAGCAGCTTAGGGACAGGAAAACACTATGGCTACACCTTC
size: NA; V: TRBV7-9; J: TRBJ1-1; D: NA; CDR3: CASSPNPLNTEAFF; DNA: TGTGCCAGCAGCCCAAACCCTCTGAACACTGAAGCTTTCTTT
size: few; V: TRBV5-1; J: TRBJ1-1; D: NA; CDR3: CASSLFSDTEAFF; DNA: TGCGCCAGCAGCTTGTTTTCTGACACTGAAGCTTTCTTT
size: few; V: TRBV3-1; J: TRBJ2-1; D: TRBD1; CDR3: CASSQGDRGHEQFF; DNA: TGTGCCAGCAGCCAAGGAGACAGGGGCCATGAGCAGTTCTTC
size: few; V: TRBV10-3; J: TRBJ1-2; D: TRBD1; CDR3: CAISVEGAYGYTF; DNA: TGTGCCATCAGTGTCGAGGGGGCCTATGGCTACACCTTC
size: many; V: TRBV12-3/TRBV12-4; J: TRBJ2-7; D: NA; CDR3: CASSLILRVPTYEQYF; DNA: TGTGCCAGCAGTTTGATCTTACGGGTTCCTACCTACGAGCAGTACTTC
size: NA; V: TRBV24-1; J: TRBJ2-3; D: TRBD1; CDR3: CATSAYDRGQRDTQYF; DNA: TGTGCCACCAGTGCCTATGACAGGGGGCAGAGGGATACGCAGTATTTT
size: few; V: TRBV7-8; J: TRBJ2-5; D: NA; CDR3: CASSPEPSETQYF; DNA: TGTGCCAGCAGCCCCGAACCTTCGGAGACCCAGTACTTC
size: NA; V: TRBV7-2; J: TRBJ2-1; D: TRBD2; CDR3: CASSLGGGTSCFF; DNA: TGTGCCAGCAGCTTAGGTGGCGGGACTAGTTGCTTCTTC
size: NA; V: TRBV29-1; J: TRBJ2-7; D: TRBD2; CDR3: CSVAGGLAGVEQYF; DNA: TGCAGCGTTGCCGGGGGACTAGCGGGAGTCGAGCAGTACTTC
size: NA; V: TRBV2; J: TRBJ2-7; D: TRBD1; CDR3: CASFPGTGSHEQYF; DNA: TGTGCCAGCTTCCCCGGGACAGGGTCCCACGAGCAGTACTTC
size: few; V: TRBV5-1; J: TRBJ1-1; D: TRBD1; CDR3: CASSLTTGGGGTEAFF; DNA: TGCGCCAGCAGCCTAACGACAGGGGGAGGTGGAACTGAAGCTTTCTTT
size: NA; V: TRBV12-3/TRBV12-4; J: TRBJ2-1; D: NA; CDR3: CASSLAGEIYNEQFF; DNA: TGTGCCAGCAGTTTAGCAGGGGAAATATACAATGAGCAGTTCTTC
size: many; V: TRBV12-3/TRBV12-4; J: TRBJ1-6; D: NA; CDR3: CASSLKLYNSPLHF; DNA: TGTGCCAGCAGTTTGAAGCTCTATAATTCACCCCTCCACTTT
size: NA; V: TRBV12-3/TRBV12-4; J: TRBJ2-2; D: TRBD1; CDR3: CARLRGQAKYTGELFF; DNA: TGTGCCAGACTGCGGGGACAGGCCAAGTACACCGGGGAGCTGTTTTTT
size: few; V: TRBV20-1; J: TRBJ2-7; D: NA; CDR3: CSAPGTAGGEQYF; DNA: TGCAGCGCACCAGGGACGGCAGGGGGGGAGCAGTACTTC
size: NA; V: TRBV29-1; J: TRBJ2-7; D: NA; CDR3: CSVVKGPGGAYEQYF; DNA: TGCAGCGTTGTGAAGGGTCCAGGGGGGGCCTACGAGCAGTACTTC
size: NA; V: TRBV12-3/TRBV12-4; J: TRBJ1-3; D: NA; CDR3: CASSFSSGALGNTIYF; DNA: TGTGCCAGCAGTTTCTCTTCAGGGGCGCTCGGAAACACCATATATTTT
size: few; V: TRBV12-3/TRBV12-4; J: TRBJ2-2; D: TRBD1; CDR3: CASSQNRGRGTGELFF; DNA: TGTGCCAGCAGTCAAAACAGGGGGCGAGGGACCGGGGAGCTGTTTTTT
size: few; V: TRBV7-9; J: TRBJ2-3; D: NA; CDR3: CASSLPAVSTDTQYF; DNA: TGTGCCAGCAGCTTACCTGCGGTTAGCACAGATACGCAGTATTTT
size: few; V: TRBV5-6; J: TRBJ2-7; D: NA; CDR3: CASSPGTDFYEQYF; DNA: TGTGCCAGCAGCCCCGGGACCGATTTCTACGAGCAGTACTTC
size: NA; V: TRBV20-1; J: TRBJ2-3; D: NA; CDR3: CSAKGGGAVSDTQYF; DNA: TGCAGCGCCAAAGGTGGGGGGGCTGTATCAGATACGCAGTATTTT
size: few; V: TRBV7-3; J: TRBJ2-2; D: TRBD2; CDR3: CASRRLAGNTGELFF; DNA: TGTGCCAGCAGGCGACTAGCGGGGAACACCGGGGAGCTGTTTTTT
size: NA; V: TRBV4-3; J: TRBJ2-5; D: NA; CDR3: CASSQGGRVYQETQYF; DNA: TGCGCCAGCAGCCAAGGAGGTCGAGTGTACCAAGAGACCCAGTACTTC
size: NA; V: TRBV5-1; J: TRBJ2-3; D: TRBD2; CDR3: CASSFVAGSDTQYF; DNA: TGCGCCAGCAGCTTTGTAGCGGGGTCAGATACGCAGTATTTT
size: few; V: TRBV27; J: TRBJ2-7; D: NA; CDR3: CASSSIEGAYEQYF; DNA: TGTGCCAGCAGTTCCATAGAAGGGGCCTACGAGCAGTACTTC
size: few; V: TRBV29-1; J: TRBJ1-2; D: NA; CDR3: CSVGGDREVGYTF; DNA: TGCAGCGTTGGTGGGGACCGAGAGGTCGGCTACACCTTC
size: many; V: TRBV12-3/TRBV12-4; J: TRBJ1-1; D: TRBD1; CDR3: CASSTPGQPEAFF; DNA: TGTGCCAGCAGCACCCCGGGACAGCCTGAAGCTTTCTTT
size: NA; V: TRBV3-1; J: TRBJ1-1; D: TRBD1; CDR3: CASSHRGQGATEAFF; DNA: TGTGCCAGCAGCCACCGGGGCCAGGGGGCGACTGAAGCTTTCTTT
size: few; V: TRBV29-1; J: TRBJ2-2; D: NA; CDR3: CSVDPQNTGELFF; DNA: TGCAGCGTTGATCCCCAGAACACCGGGGAGCTGTTTTTT
size: NA; V: TRBV3-1; J: TRBJ2-7; D: NA; CDR3: CASSQEYVGVRLYEQYF; DNA: TGTGCCAGCAGCCAAGAATATGTGGGAGTGAGATTATACGAGCAGTACTTC
size: few; V: TRBV6-2/TRBV6-3; J: TRBJ2-7; D: NA; CDR3: CASNTDPMSSYEQYF; DNA: TGTGCCAGCAACACAGACCCCATGAGCTCCTACGAGCAGTACTTC